This section outlines one TCR beta chain sequence together with its context. The protocol was immunoSEQ multiplex PCR, while the TCRdb copy is restricted to in-frame clones and leaves out a portion. The sample has under 7,000 clones, under 25% seen once; the top ten hold 16%. The data belong to a study of sequential checkpoint blockade in melanoma. On the study more broadly: 91 pretreatment tumor DNA samples were TCRβ immunosequenced.

Trimming cost V 5 bases and J 5 bases, with 15 bases left between them. Looked up from germline, CDR1 is GTSNPN and CDR2 is SVGIG (reference sequence). CDR3 length: 14 residues. The treatment here: randomized to nivolumab then ipilimumab (arm A) or the reverse (arm B). This clonotype was obtained from a human donor with melanoma. V and J are TRBV30 and TRBJ2-2; no clear D gene. Sequenced here: tumor tissue (inferred from file names), sampled from a patient given nivolumab and ipilimumab in sequence. This CDR3 reads CAWAGRLRTGELFF. In DNA form, the CDR3 reads TGTGCCTGGGCAGGCAGGCTTCGGACCGGGGAGCTGTTTTTT.